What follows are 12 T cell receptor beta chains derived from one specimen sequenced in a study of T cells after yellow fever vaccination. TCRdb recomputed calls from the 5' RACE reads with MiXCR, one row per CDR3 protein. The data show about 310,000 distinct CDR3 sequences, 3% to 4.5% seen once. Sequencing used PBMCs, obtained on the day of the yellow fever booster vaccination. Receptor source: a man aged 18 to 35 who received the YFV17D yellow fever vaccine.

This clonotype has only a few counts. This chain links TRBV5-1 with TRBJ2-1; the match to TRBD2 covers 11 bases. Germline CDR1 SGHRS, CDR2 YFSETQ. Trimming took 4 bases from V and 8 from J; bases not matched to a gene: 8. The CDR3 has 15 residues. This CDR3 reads CASSVLAGGRDEQFF. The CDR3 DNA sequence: TGCGCCAGCAGCGTCCTAGCGGGGGGACGGGATGAGCAGTTCTTC.

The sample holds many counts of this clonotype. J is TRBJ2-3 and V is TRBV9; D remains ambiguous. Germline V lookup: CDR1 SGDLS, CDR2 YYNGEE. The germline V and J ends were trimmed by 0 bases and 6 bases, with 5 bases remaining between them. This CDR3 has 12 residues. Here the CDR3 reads CASSVAEDTQYF. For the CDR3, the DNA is TGTGCCAGCAGCGTAGCGGAGGATACGCAGTATTTT. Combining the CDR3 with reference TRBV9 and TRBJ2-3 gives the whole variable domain DSGVTQTPKHLITATGQRVTLRCSPRSGDLSVYWYQQSLDQGLQFLIQYYNGEERAKGNILERFSAQQFPDLHSELNLSSLELGDSALYFCASSVAEDTQYFGPGTRLTVL.

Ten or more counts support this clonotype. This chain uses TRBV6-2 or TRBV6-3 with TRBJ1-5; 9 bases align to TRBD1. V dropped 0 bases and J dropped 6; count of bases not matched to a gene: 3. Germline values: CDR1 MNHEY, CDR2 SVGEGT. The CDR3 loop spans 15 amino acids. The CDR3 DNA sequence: TGTGCCAGCAGTTACTCGCACAGGGGGCTTCAGCCCCAGCATTTT. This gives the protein CASSYSHRGLQPQHF.

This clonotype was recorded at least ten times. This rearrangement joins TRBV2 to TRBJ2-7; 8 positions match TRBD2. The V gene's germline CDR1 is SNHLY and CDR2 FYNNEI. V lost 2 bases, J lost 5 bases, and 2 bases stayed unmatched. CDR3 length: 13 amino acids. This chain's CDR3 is CASSELGRDEQYF. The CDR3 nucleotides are TGTGCCAGCAGTGAACTCGGGAGGGACGAGCAGTACTTC.

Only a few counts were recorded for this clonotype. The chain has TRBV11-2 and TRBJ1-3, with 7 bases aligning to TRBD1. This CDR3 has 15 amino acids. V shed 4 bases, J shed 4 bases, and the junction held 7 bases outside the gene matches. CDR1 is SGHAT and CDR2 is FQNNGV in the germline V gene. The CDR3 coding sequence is TGTGCCAGCAGCTCGAGCCGGGGACAGGGAAACACCATATATTTT. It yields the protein CASSSSRGQGNTIYF.

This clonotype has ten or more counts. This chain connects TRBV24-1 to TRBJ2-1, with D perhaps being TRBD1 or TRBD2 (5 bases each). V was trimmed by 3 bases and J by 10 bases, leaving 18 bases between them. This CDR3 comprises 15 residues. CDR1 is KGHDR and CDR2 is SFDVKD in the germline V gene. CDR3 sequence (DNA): TGTGCCACCAGTGATGCAATGGGACCTCCGCGGGAGCAGTTCTTC. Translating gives CATSDAMGPPREQFF.

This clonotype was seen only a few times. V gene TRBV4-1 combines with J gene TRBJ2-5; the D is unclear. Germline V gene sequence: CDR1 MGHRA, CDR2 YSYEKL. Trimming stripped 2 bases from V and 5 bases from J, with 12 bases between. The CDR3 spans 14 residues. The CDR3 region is CASSQKGPLETQYF. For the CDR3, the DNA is TGCGCCAGCAGCCAAAAAGGGCCACTGGAGACCCAGTACTTC.

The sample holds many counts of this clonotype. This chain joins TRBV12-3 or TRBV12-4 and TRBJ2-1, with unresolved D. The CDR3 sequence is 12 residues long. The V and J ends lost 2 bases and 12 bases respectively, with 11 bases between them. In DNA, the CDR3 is TGTGCCAGCAGTTTAAGGCTGGGCGGGCAGTTCTTC. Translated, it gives CASSLRLGGQFF.

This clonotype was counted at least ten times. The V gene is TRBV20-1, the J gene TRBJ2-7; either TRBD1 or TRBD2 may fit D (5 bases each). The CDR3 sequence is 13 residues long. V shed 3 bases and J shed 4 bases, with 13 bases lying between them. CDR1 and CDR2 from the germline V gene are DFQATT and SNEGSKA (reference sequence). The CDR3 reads CSARGTAAYEQYF. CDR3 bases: TGCAGTGCTAGGGGGACCGCCGCATACGAGCAGTACTTC.

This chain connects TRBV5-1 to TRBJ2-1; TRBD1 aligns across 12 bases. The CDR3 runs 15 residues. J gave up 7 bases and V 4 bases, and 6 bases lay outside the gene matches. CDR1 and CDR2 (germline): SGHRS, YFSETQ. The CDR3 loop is CASSLGQGAENEQFF. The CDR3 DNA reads TGCGCCAGCAGCCTGGGACAGGGGGCGGAAAATGAGCAGTTCTTC.

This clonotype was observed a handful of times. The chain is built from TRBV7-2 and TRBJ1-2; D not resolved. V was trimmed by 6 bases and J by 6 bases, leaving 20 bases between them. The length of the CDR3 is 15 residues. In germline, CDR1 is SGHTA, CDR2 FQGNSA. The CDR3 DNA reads TGTGCCAGCAGATCGCTAGCCGCCTATGGGGATGGCTACACCTTC. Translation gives CASRSLAAYGDGYTF. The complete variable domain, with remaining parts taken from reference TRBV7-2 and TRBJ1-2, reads GAGVSQSPSNKVTEKGKDVELRCDPISGHTALYWYRQSLGQGLEFLIYFQGNSAPDKSGLPSDRFSAERTGGSVSTLTIQRTQQEDSAVYLCASRSLAAYGDGYTFGSGTRLTVV.

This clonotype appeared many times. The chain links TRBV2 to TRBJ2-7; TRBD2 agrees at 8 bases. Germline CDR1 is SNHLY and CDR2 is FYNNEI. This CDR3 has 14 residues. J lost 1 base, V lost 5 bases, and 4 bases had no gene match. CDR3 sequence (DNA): TGTGCCAGCAGTAAGGGACTAGGATCCTACGAGCAGTACTTC. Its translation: CASSKGLGSYEQYF.